The 24 T cell receptor beta chains below were found in one sample sequenced in a study of CD8 T cells in Susac syndrome. Reverse transcription of roughly 0.5 to 1 ug RNA was carried out with random hexamers. TCRdb recomputed calls from the immunoSEQ multiplex PCR reads with MiXCR, one row per CDR3 protein. The sample records around 130,000 distinct CDR3 sequences, approximately 94% being singletons. The sample consisted of CD4+ T cells from PBMCs. These receptors originate from a human donor in good health.

The chain joins TRBV12-3 or TRBV12-4 to TRBJ2-2; TRBD1 agrees at 12 bases. This CDR3 spans 15 amino acids. V lost 3 bases, J lost 4 bases, and 0 bases stayed unmatched. The CDR3 DNA follows: TGTGCCAGCAGTTTGGGACAGGGGGCCACCGGGGAGCTGTTTTTT. Translating it yields CASSLGQGATGELFF.

J is TRBJ1-1 and V is TRBV2; a possible D gene is TRBD1 (5 bases). The CDR3 runs to 13 residues. Germline values: CDR1 SNHLY, CDR2 FYNNEI. V shed 9 bases and J shed 5 bases, with 16 bases lying between them. CDR3 loop: CASGGDRETEAFF. The CDR3 DNA sequence: TGTGCCAGTGGGGGGGACCGGGAGACTGAAGCTTTCTTT.

The J gene is TRBJ2-2, the V gene TRBV7-9; TRBD2 is a possible D gene (5 bases). V lost 2 bases to trimming and J lost 0 bases, with 13 bases between them. The CDR3 extends over 17 amino acids. CDR1 and CDR2 from the germline V gene are SEHNR and FQNEAQ (reference sequence). Here the CDR3 DNA reads TGTGCCAGCAGCTTAAAGGGTAGAGCGGCGAACACCGGGGAGCTGTTTTTT. Its translation is CASSLKGRAANTGELFF.

In nucleotides, the CDR3 is TGTGCCAGCAGAACTACAGGGCCTCAGCCCCAGCATTTT. As protein: CASRTTGPQPQHF. The chain is built from TRBV12-3 or TRBV12-4 and TRBJ1-5; perhaps TRBD1 as D (6 bases). V was clipped by 6 bases and J by 6 bases, with 12 bases between them. The CDR3 has 13 residues.

The rearrangement links TRBV2 to TRBJ2-7; 10 bases map to TRBD2. With V trimmed by 7 bases and J by 5 bases, 8 bases remained unmatched. The CDR3 spans 14 residues. CDR1 and CDR2 (germline): SNHLY, FYNNEI. In DNA form, the CDR3 reads TGTGCCAGCAACGAGCGGGAGGGCCGTAACGAGCAGTACTTC. Amino acid sequence: CASNEREGRNEQYF.

This chain uses TRBV7-2 with TRBJ2-5; D unresolved. V dropped 1 base and J dropped 0 bases, with 6 bases sitting between them. The CDR3 has 14 residues. Germline assignment: CDR1 SGHTA and CDR2 FQGNSA. The CDR3 coding sequence is TGTGCCAGCAGCTTAGTCTCCCACCAAGAGACCCAGTACTTC. Amino acids: CASSLVSHQETQYF.

The CDR3 sequence: CASSLIGTQYF. As DNA, the CDR3 is TGTGCCAGCAGTTTAATAGGGACCCAGTACTTC. The rearrangement links TRBV12-3 or TRBV12-4 to TRBJ2-5; no definite D call. V lost 2 bases to trimming and J lost 7 bases, with 5 bases between them. The CDR3 totals 11 residues.

The chain recombines TRBV7-2 with TRBJ1-1; no reliable D call. There are 13 residues in the CDR3. Trimming took 5 bases from V and 1 from J, leaving 8 bases between them. Per germline, CDR1 SGHTA and CDR2 FQGNSA. Written as DNA, the CDR3 is TGTGCCAGCAGCCTCAGATGGAACACTGAAGCTTTCTTT. This codes for CASSLRWNTEAFF.

This sequence joins TRBV3-1 and TRBJ2-1; D tentatively reads TRBD1 or TRBD2 (5 bases each). The CDR3 is 12 residues long. V lost 1 base and J lost 10, with 8 bases in between. CDR1 and CDR2 from the germline V gene are LGHDT and YNNKEL (reference sequence). In nucleotides, the CDR3 is TGTGCCAGCAGCCAAGGGGGCGGGGAGCAGTTCTTC. Encoded protein: CASSQGGGEQFF.

This chain joins TRBV6-5 and TRBJ2-5, with 8 positions matching TRBD2. The CDR3 has 15 residues. The junction had 2 bases not matched to a gene; V was cut back by 0 bases and J by 2 bases. Germline values: CDR1 MNHEY, CDR2 SVGAGI. CDR3 bases: TGTGCCAGCAGTTACTCGACTAGCGAGCAAGAGACCCAGTACTTC. It encodes CASSYSTSEQETQYF.

The chain joins TRBV6-1 to TRBJ2-5; TRBD2 aligns across 8 bases. Trimming took 7 bases from V and 9 from J; bases not matched to a gene: 22. Germline CDR1 and CDR2: MNHNS and SASEGT. This CDR3 has 17 amino acids. The CDR3 DNA follows: TGTGCCAGCAAACAGAAGAGACTAGCGACCTCCGGAGGGGCCCAGTACTTC. It yields the protein CASKQKRLATSGGAQYF.

V usage is TRBV10-3 and J usage is TRBJ2-1, with 15 bases that match TRBD2. This CDR3 has 16 residues. J gave up 6 bases and V 6 bases, and 6 bases lay outside the gene matches. The germline CDR1 and CDR2 sequences are ENHRY and SYGVKD. The CDR3 protein is CAISPGTSGRLNEQFF. CDR3 sequence (DNA): TGTGCCATCAGCCCCGGGACTAGCGGGAGGCTCAATGAGCAGTTCTTC.

The chain links TRBV5-1 to TRBJ2-5; 14 positions agree with TRBD2. The CDR3 is 18 residues long. After removal of 4 bases from V and 2 bases from J, the junction contained 10 bases not matched to a gene. Germline V gene lookup returns CDR1 SGHRS and CDR2 YFSETQ. The CDR3 DNA follows: TGCGCCAGCAGCCCAGGGACTAGCGGGAGAGGCCAGCAAGAGACCCAGTACTTC. The encoded protein is CASSPGTSGRGQQETQYF.

The chain combines TRBV20-1 with TRBJ2-3; D unresolved. The CDR3 runs to 13 residues. CDR1 and CDR2 (germline): DFQATT, SNEGSKA (reference sequence). Trimming removed 6 bases from V and 1 base from J, with 11 bases in between. CDR3: CSALPYRTDTQYF. CDR3 in DNA: TGCAGTGCCTTGCCATACCGCACAGATACGCAGTATTTT.

This chain joins TRBV24-1 and TRBJ1-2, with no clear D. Germline-derived CDR1 and CDR2 are KGHDR and SFDVKD. The CDR3 is 12 residues long. Trimming pared 6 bases from V and 5 bases from J, leaving 9 bases between. The CDR3 loop is CATSYGGYGYTF. The CDR3 nucleotides are TGTGCCACCAGTTATGGAGGATATGGCTACACCTTC.

This clonotype occurred a few times. This chain connects TRBV6-1 to TRBJ2-4, with D possibly TRBD1 on 6 matching bases. V shed 7 bases and J shed 0 bases, with 16 bases lying between them. The CDR3 is 16 residues long. Germline CDR1 and CDR2: MNHNS and SASEGT. The CDR3 loop reads CASTHGGRLAKNIQYF. CDR3 coding DNA: TGTGCCAGCACCCATGGGGGCCGGCTAGCCAAAAACATTCAGTACTTC.

The V and J genes are TRBV6-2 or TRBV6-3 and TRBJ1-1; 7 nucleotides line up with TRBD1. Germline V gives CDR1 MNHEY, CDR2 SVGEGT. Trimming at V came to 9 bases and at J to 1 base, leaving 5 bases not matched to a gene. The CDR3 sequence is 13 residues long. The CDR3 DNA reads as TGTGCCAGGCAGGGACAGAGGAACACTGAAGCTTTCTTT. Amino acids: CARQGQRNTEAFF.

This chain links TRBV18 with TRBJ2-1; D might be TRBD1 (7 bases). Germline values: CDR1 KGHSH, CDR2 LQKENI. The CDR3 extends over 13 amino acids. The ends were cut back, 9 bases at V and 8 bases at J, with 17 bases in the middle. CDR3 DNA: TGTGCCAGTCGACCCGGAGGGGGCGATGAGCAGTTCTTC. Translated: CASRPGGGDEQFF.

This clonotype was recorded only once. The chain couples TRBV18 to TRBJ2-1; possible D gene TRBD2, 5 bases. Germline lookup yields CDR1 KGHSH and CDR2 LQKENI. V lost 1 base, J lost 8 bases, and 12 bases lay in between. The CDR3 covers 14 residues. DNA for the CDR3: TGTGCCAGCTCACCACAGGAGGCCTCGGATGAGCAGTTCTTC. As protein: CASSPQEASDEQFF.

This rearrangement joins TRBV20-1 to TRBJ1-4, with D tentatively TRBD1 (5 bases). Looked up from germline, CDR1 is DFQATT and CDR2 is SNEGSKA (reference sequence). The CDR3 has 14 amino acids. The germline V and J ends were trimmed by 1 base and 5 bases, with 11 bases remaining between them. The CDR3 bases are TGCAGTGCTAGAGTCGGGGCGGCCAATGAAAAACTGTTTTTT. Its translation is CSARVGAANEKLFF.

The gene calls are TRBV7-3 and TRBJ1-2, with TRBD1 matching over 10 bases. V lost 5 bases to trimming and J lost 7 bases; unmatched junction nucleotides: 10. Germline V gene data show CDR1 as SGHTA and CDR2 as FQGTGA. The CDR3 is made up of 15 amino acids. CDR3 loop: CASSPGTGDQGGYTF. CDR3 nucleotide sequence: TGTGCCAGCAGCCCCGGGACAGGGGACCAAGGTGGCTACACCTTC.

The chain employs TRBV4-2 and TRBJ2-7, with 8 bases identical to TRBD2. Germline V CDR1 and CDR2: LGHNA, YNFKEQ. J gave up 4 bases and V 4 bases, and 6 bases lay outside the gene matches. This CDR3 region has 14 residues. CDR3 in DNA: TGTGCCAGCAGCCGAGGACTAGCAGTTTACGAGCAGTACTTC. Residues: CASSRGLAVYEQYF.

This sequence joins TRBV10-1 and TRBJ1-4, with a weak D call TRBD1 (5 bases). CDR3 size: 14 residues. Looked up from germline, CDR1 is WNHNN and CDR2 is SYGVQD (reference sequence). V was shortened by 0 bases and J by 5 bases, with 7 bases between the two germline ends. CDR3 in DNA: TGCGCCAGCAGTGAGTCGCGGACAAATGAAAAACTGTTTTTT. As protein: CASSESRTNEKLFF.

The chain uses TRBV27 and TRBJ2-6; no clear D gene. Germline CDR1 reads MNHEY; CDR2 reads SMNVEV (reference sequence). The CDR3 is 15 residues long. Between the trimmed V and J ends, which lost 3 bases and 0 bases, there was a span of 6 bases. As DNA, the CDR3 is TGTGCCAGCAGTTTCCAGAGCTCTGGGGCCAACGTCCTGACTTTC. Its protein is CASSFQSSGANVLTF.